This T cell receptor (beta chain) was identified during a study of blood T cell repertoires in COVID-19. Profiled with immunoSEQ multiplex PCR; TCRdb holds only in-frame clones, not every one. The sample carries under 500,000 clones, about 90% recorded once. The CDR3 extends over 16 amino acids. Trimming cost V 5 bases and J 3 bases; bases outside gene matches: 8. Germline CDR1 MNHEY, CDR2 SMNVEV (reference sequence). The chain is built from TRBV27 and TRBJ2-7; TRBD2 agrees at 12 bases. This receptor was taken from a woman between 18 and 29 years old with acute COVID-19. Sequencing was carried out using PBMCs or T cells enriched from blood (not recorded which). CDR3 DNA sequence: TGTGCCAGCAGTCCACCTAGCGGGAGGGCCCTCTACGAGCAGTACTTC. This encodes CASSPPSGRALYEQYF.